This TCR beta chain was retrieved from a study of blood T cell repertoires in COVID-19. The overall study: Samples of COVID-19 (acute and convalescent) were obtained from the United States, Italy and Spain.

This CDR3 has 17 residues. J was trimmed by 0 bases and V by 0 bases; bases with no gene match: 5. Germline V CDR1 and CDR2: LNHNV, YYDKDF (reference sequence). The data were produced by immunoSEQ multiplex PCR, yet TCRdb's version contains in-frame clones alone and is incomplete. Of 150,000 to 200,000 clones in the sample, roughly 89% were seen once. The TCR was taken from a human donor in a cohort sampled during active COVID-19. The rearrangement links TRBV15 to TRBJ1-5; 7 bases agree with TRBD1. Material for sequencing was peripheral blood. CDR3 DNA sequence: TGTGCCACCAGCAGAGATAGGGCAGGGGGTAGCAATCAGCCCCAGCATTTT. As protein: CATSRDRAGGSNQPQHF.